A single sample gave rise to the 5 T cell receptor beta chains below, sequenced in a study of spatial heterogeneity in lung cancer. The sample's time point: sample taken at primary tumor resection. Unsorted whole RNA of tumor, nontumor lung or frozen PBMC was sequenced. One entry per CDR3 protein results from TCRdb running MiXCR on the 5' RACE reads. The data show approximately 11,000 distinct CDR3 sequences, 6.2% seen once. The sequenced sample was normal lung tissue next to the tumor, obtained at surgery. The receptors were gathered from a male donor with early-stage non-small cell lung cancer.

This clonotype was picked up many times. This beta chain is a stray sequence in a library constructed for alpha chains; its clone size is not meaningful. The CDR3 sequence: CASSDWGQGLPLHF. In DNA, the CDR3 is TGTGCCAGCAGTGATTGGGGCCAAGGTCTGCCCCTCCACTTT. V usage is TRBV6-1 and J usage is TRBJ1-6; D is possibly TRBD1 (5 bases). The CDR3 is 14 amino acids. CDR1 is MNHNS and CDR2 is SASEGT in the germline V gene. V was clipped by 3 bases and J by 13 bases, with 16 bases between them.

Note on this clonotype: Since it is a stray read in a library aimed at alpha chains, this beta chain has a size that is not meaningful. The chain has TRBV12-5 and TRBJ1-5; 7 positions match TRBD1. Per germline, CDR1 LGHNT and CDR2 FRNRAP. The CDR3 has 14 amino acids. The ends lost 4 bases at V and 3 bases at J; junction bases unmatched: 3. CDR3 region: CASGSDRDNQPQHF. The CDR3 DNA follows: TGTGCTAGTGGTTCCGACAGGGACAATCAGCCCCAGCATTTT.

A note on this clonotype: The size of this beta chain means little, since it is a stray read in a library made for alpha chains. This chain connects TRBV2 to TRBJ2-2, with D possibly matching TRBD1 (5 bases). Trimming shortened V by 8 bases and J by 5 bases, and 18 bases separated the two germline ends. CDR3 length equals 15 residues. Germline assignment: CDR1 SNHLY and CDR2 FYNNEI. Here the CDR3 DNA reads TGTGCCAGCCAAAGGGGCAGGGAAGGGACCGGGGAGCTGTTTTTT. Translating it yields CASQRGREGTGELFF. Variable domain in full (rest from reference TRBV2 and TRBJ2-2): EPEVTQTPSHQVTQMGQEVILRCVPISNHLYFYWYRQILGQKVEFLVSFYNNEISEKSEIFDDQFSVERPDGSNFTLKIRSTKLEDSAMYFCASQRGREGTGELFFGEGSRLTVL.

As to this clonotype: Found in a library prepared for alpha chains, this beta chain is an off-target read, and its abundance has little meaning. This sequence joins TRBV7-3 and TRBJ1-1; no clear D gene. Germline CDR1 SGHTA, CDR2 FQGTGA. The CDR3 covers 13 residues. V lost 2 bases, J lost 1 base, and 5 bases lay in between. CDR3 in amino acids: CASSLSENTEAFF. The CDR3 DNA reads TGTGCCAGCAGCTTATCCGAGAACACTGAAGCTTTCTTT.

This clonotype qualifies as medium-sized. Within a library made for alpha chains, this beta chain is off target, and its count is uninformative. The chain links TRBV10-2 to TRBJ2-1, with D maybe TRBD1 (6 bases). CDR3 size: 12 residues. Germline V gene data show CDR1 as WSHSY and CDR2 as SAAADI. Trimming removed 7 bases from V and 6 bases from J, with 10 bases in between. CDR3 loop: CASTTGFNEQFF. CDR3 coding DNA: TGCGCCAGCACCACAGGGTTCAATGAGCAGTTCTTC.